The 7 T cell receptor beta chains listed next were all sequenced from one sample in a study of T cell clonality in common variable immunodeficiency (dated by TCRdb to 2015 to 2017). The library was prepared using the immunoSEQ multiplex PCR assay. Not all clones reach the TCRdb copy of this immuneACCESS table, which keeps in-frame sequences only. Checked studies attribute under half of the gap to unresolved V genes and leave the rest unexplained. The sample has 30,000 to 35,000 clones on record, with no singletons. In total, the top ten clones hold roughly 6.7% of the sample. Their antigens remain unidentified. The paper as a whole reports these results and caveats: Reportedly, TCRbeta sequences from CVID had fewer deletions and N-nucleotide insertions, and highly modified clones with 13 or more V deletions were absent from CVID.

The sequenced sample was peripheral blood mononuclear cells. The origin of the receptors is a human donor with common variable immunodeficiency.

Many counts were recorded for this clone. The DNA ends 3 residues before the CDR3 does, and the rest of the CDR3 is filled in from the germline J gene. The chain carries TRBV6-2 or TRBV6-3 and TRBJ2-1; possibly TRBD2 for D (6 bases). The germline V gene has CDR1 MNHEY and CDR2 SVGEGT. The CDR3 runs 15 residues. Trimming removed 0 bases from V and 2 bases from J, with 8 bases in between. CDR3 sequence reads: CASSYSGGAYNEQFF. The covered CDR3 bases are TGTGCCAGCAGTTACTCGGGGGGAGCCTACAATGAG.

This clone was found many times. With the read ending 3 residues before the CDR3 end, the germline J gene is used to fill in that end. The chain links TRBV5-4 to TRBJ1-2, with 7 bases identical to TRBD1. The CDR3 runs 16 residues. The germline V gene has CDR1 SGHNT and CDR2 YYREEE (reference sequence). V dropped 2 bases and J dropped 2; count of bases not matched to a gene: 9. CDR3 loop: CASSLARSGGNYGYTF. Partial CDR3 DNA: TGTGCCAGCAGCTTAGCCCGCTCAGGGGGGAACTATGGC.

This clone has at least ten counts. Sequencing ends 3 residues short of the CDR3 end; the germline J gene provides the rest. The chain has TRBV10-3 and TRBJ2-7; D might be TRBD1 or TRBD2, each matching 8 bases. The CDR3 sequence is 13 residues long. V was clipped by 10 bases and J by 3 bases, with 16 bases between them. Germline V lookup: CDR1 ENHRY, CDR2 SYGVKD. The CDR3 sequence is CATSGGTGYEQYF. The part of the CDR3 DNA that was read is TGTGCCACCTCGGGAGGGACAGGCTACGAG.

This clone was recorded a few times. The read terminates 3 residues ahead of where the CDR3 ends, so the germline J gene completes it. J is TRBJ2-7 and V is TRBV7-9; D not resolved. CDR1 and CDR2 (germline): SEHNR, FQNEAQ (reference sequence). CDR3 size: 15 residues. Between the trimmed V and J ends, which lost 1 base and 0 bases, there was a span of 10 bases. The CDR3: CASSLGFHPSYEQYF. The sequenced CDR3 bases are TGTGCCAGCAGCTTAGGTTTCCATCCCTCCTACGAG.

This clone occurred many times. The observed sequence ends 3 residues before the CDR3 terminus, with the missing tail filled in from the germline J gene. The chain joins TRBV30 to TRBJ1-1, with D unresolved. Per germline, CDR1 GTSNPN and CDR2 SVGIG (reference sequence). The CDR3 extends over 16 amino acids. Trimming cost V 6 bases and J 3 bases, with 23 bases left between them. CDR3 bases read: TGTGCCTGTGCACTTACCCGCCCCTTTTCGGACACTGAA. Protein product: CACALTRPFSDTE. The entire CDR3 is CACALTRPFSDTEAFF.

Comment on this clone: The read stops 3 residues short of the end of the CDR3; the missing end is completed from the germline J gene. This chain links TRBV18 with TRBJ1-5, with TRBD1 matching 9 bases. With 2 bases clipped from V and 4 bases from J, the junction kept 6 bases outside the gene matches. CDR1 is KGHSH and CDR2 is LQKENI in the germline V gene. The CDR3 extends over 16 amino acids. This chain's CDR3 is CASSPARTGENQPQHF. Partial CDR3 DNA: TGTGCCAGCTCACCAGCCAGGACAGGGGAAAATCAGCCC.

Of note for this clone: The read is 3 residues too short to cover the CDR3 end, so that end is filled in from the germline J gene. The chain recombines TRBV7-3 with TRBJ2-7; TRBD2 matches at 11 bases. V lost 5 bases to trimming and J lost 2 bases; unmatched junction nucleotides: 5. From germline, CDR1 is SGHTA and CDR2 FQGTGA. This CDR3 has 15 amino acids. Incomplete CDR3 DNA: TGTGCCAGCAGCCCACCTAGCGGGGGGACCTACGAG. Translation: CASSPPSGGTYE. The CDR3 in its entirety is CASSPPSGGTYEQYF.